These 10 T cell receptor beta chains came from one sample sequenced in a study of blood T cell repertoires in COVID-19. Assay used: immunoSEQ multiplex PCR; TCRdb lists only in-frame clones, some missing. This table holds about 250,000 clones, roughly 88% found once. Material: peripheral blood. Receptor source: a man older than 75 with acute or convalescent COVID-19.

The CDR3 here is CASSRAGDGNEQFF. Here the CDR3 DNA reads TGTGCCAGCAGTCGAGCGGGAGACGGGAATGAGCAGTTCTTC. V usage is TRBV6-5 and J usage is TRBJ2-1; 8 bases are a match to TRBD2. J gave up 7 bases and V 5 bases, and 7 bases lay outside the gene matches. The CDR3 spans 14 residues. From germline, CDR1 is MNHEY and CDR2 SVGAGI.

This clone was detected only a few times. The genes are TRBV7-2 and TRBJ2-7; D may be TRBD1 (7 bases). Germline V gene sequence: CDR1 SGHTA, CDR2 FQGNSA. V gave up 5 bases and J gave up 3 bases, with 14 bases separating them. The length of the CDR3 is 14 residues. CDR3 coding DNA: TGTGCCAGCAGCGCCCAGGGGGGAGGCTACGAGCAGTACTTC. Its translation is CASSAQGGGYEQYF.

The genes are TRBV6-5 and TRBJ1-2; D may be TRBD1 (6 bases). With 2 bases removed from V and 8 bases from J, the gap between germline ends came to 18 bases. CDR1 is MNHEY and CDR2 is SVGAGI in the germline V gene. The CDR3 totals 15 residues. The CDR3 DNA reads TGTGCCAGCAGTTACGACCCCGGCAGCCAGGGGGGCTACACCTTC. It translates to CASSYDPGSQGGYTF.

The chain is built from TRBV7-9 and TRBJ2-1; tentative D call: TRBD2 (6 bases). Germline V CDR1 and CDR2: SEHNR, FQNEAQ (reference sequence). This CDR3 comprises 18 residues. Between the trimmed V and J ends, which lost 2 bases and 0 bases, there was a span of 17 bases. The CDR3 here is CASSLRAGGHFSYNEQFF. The CDR3 DNA reads as TGTGCCAGCAGCTTACGAGCGGGCGGACATTTCTCCTACAATGAGCAGTTCTTC.

The chain joins TRBV25-1 to TRBJ1-2, with D perhaps matching TRBD1 (6 bases). Deletions cut 0 bases from V and 5 bases from J, with 10 bases between. Germline V gene data show CDR1 as MGHDK and CDR2 as SYGVNS. The CDR3 runs to 14 residues. CDR3 coding DNA: TGTGCCAGCAGTGAATATGGGGGGGCATATGGCTACACCTTC. Amino acid sequence: CASSEYGGAYGYTF.

The chain has TRBV5-8 and TRBJ2-7, with 9 positions matching TRBD1. V was clipped by 0 bases and J by 1 base; unmatched bases: 2. Germline V CDR1 and CDR2: SGHTS, YDEGEE. The CDR3 covers 15 residues. The CDR3: CASSLEGQGSYEQYF. The CDR3, as DNA: TGTGCCAGCAGCTTGGAGGGACAGGGATCCTACGAGCAGTACTTC. The full variable domain, with the rest looked up from reference TRBV5-8 and TRBJ2-7, is EAGVTQSPTHLIKTRGQQATLRCSPISGHTSVYWYQQALGLGLQFLLWYDEGEERNRGNFPPRFSGRQFPNYSSELNVNALELEDSALYLCASSLEGQGSYEQYFGPGTRLTVT.

The J gene is TRBJ2-6, the V gene TRBV29-1, with D maybe TRBD1 (5 bases). The V gene's germline CDR1 is SQVTM and CDR2 ANQGSEA. The CDR3 has 15 residues. Trimming left V 5 bases short and J 3 bases short, with 14 bases between. The CDR3 nucleotides read TGCAGCGTTACCCTGGGGCACAGTGGGGCCAACGTCCTGACTTTC. This codes for CSVTLGHSGANVLTF.

V usage is TRBV7-9 and J usage is TRBJ2-7; TRBD1 matches 8 bases. The CDR3 consists of 14 residues. CDR1 and CDR2 (germline): SEHNR, FQNEAQ (reference sequence). V gave up 5 bases and J gave up 7 bases; unmatched junction bases: 10. CDR3 amino acids: CASSKDRALREQYF. The CDR3 nucleotides are TGTGCCAGCAGCAAGGACAGGGCCCTACGGGAGCAGTACTTC. Drawing the rest from reference TRBV7-9 and TRBJ2-7, the complete variable domain is DTGVSQNPRHKITKRGQNVTFRCDPISEHNRLYWYRQTLGQGPEFLTYFQNEAQLEKSRLLSDRFSAERPKGSFSTLEIQRTEQGDSAMYLCASSKDRALREQYFGPGTRLTVT.

The chain combines TRBV6-5 with TRBJ1-5; no reliable D call. This CDR3 has 13 amino acids. Germline V lookup: CDR1 MNHEY, CDR2 SVGAGI. V shed 4 bases and J shed 4 bases, with 8 bases lying between them. Written as DNA, the CDR3 is TGTGCCAGCAGTTGGGCAAGTAATCAGCCCCAGCATTTT. Translation: CASSWASNQPQHF.

The rearrangement links TRBV19 to TRBJ1-1; tentatively, D is TRBD1 (5 bases). The germline CDR1 and CDR2 sequences are LNHDA and SQIVND (reference sequence). V was trimmed by 1 base and J by 8 bases, leaving 14 bases between them. The CDR3 is made up of 14 amino acids. DNA of the CDR3: TGTGCCAGTAGTATAGTTACGTGGGCAGGGGAAGCTTTCTTT. Translating it yields CASSIVTWAGEAFF.